The rows below give T cell receptor beta chains drawn from one sample of a study of lymphopenia after photon versus proton radiotherapy. The method was immunoSEQ multiplex PCR; TCRdb's version includes in-frame clones alone and lacks a portion of them. The sample yields tens of thousands of clones, roughly 86% seen once. Sequenced here: peripheral blood, sampled from a patient treated with photon-based radiotherapy. The receptors were sampled from a woman in her forties or fifties with pancreatic cancer. Each CDR3 is given with its conserved first and last residue. Fields, in order: J gene, V gene, clone size, CDR3 length, D gene, CDR3 DNA, CDR3 protein. The D gene is left open where the match is weak. Clone size appears in some rows only: once, few, many, or a class for an expanded clone.

j_gene: TRBJ2-1; v_gene: TRBV9; abundance: -; len: 15; d_gene: TRBD2; CDR3nt: TGTGCCAGCAGCGTAGATGCGGGAGTCTACAATGAGCAGTTCTTC; CDR3aa: CASSVDAGVYNEQFF
j_gene: TRBJ1-4; v_gene: TRBV4-3; abundance: -; len: 17; d_gene: TRBD1; CDR3nt: TGCGCCAGCAGCCAAGCGGGGACAGGGCGGGCTCGTGAAAAACTGTTTTTT; CDR3aa: CASSQAGTGRAREKLFF
j_gene: TRBJ2-1; v_gene: TRBV6-5; abundance: -; len: 15; d_gene: -; CDR3nt: TGTGCCAGCAGCCCCCGCCCTCAGACGTACAATGAGCAGTTCTTC; CDR3aa: CASSPRPQTYNEQFF
j_gene: TRBJ2-7; v_gene: TRBV11-3; abundance: -; len: 13; d_gene: TRBD1; CDR3nt: TGTGCCAGCAGCTCGGGACAGGGGGACGAGCAGTACTTC; CDR3aa: CASSSGQGDEQYF
j_gene: TRBJ2-7; v_gene: TRBV27; abundance: once; len: 15; d_gene: -; CDR3nt: TGTGCCAGCAGCCCGGTGACAGTTTCCTCCTACGAGCAGTACTTC; CDR3aa: CASSPVTVSSYEQYF
j_gene: TRBJ1-3; v_gene: TRBV5-5; abundance: -; len: 16; d_gene: -; CDR3nt: TGTGCCAGCAGCTTGTATCCCGCGGGGACTGGAAACACCATATATTTT; CDR3aa: CASSLYPAGTGNTIYF
j_gene: TRBJ2-1; v_gene: TRBV7-2; abundance: -; len: 13; d_gene: -; CDR3nt: TGTGCCAGCAGCCGCGTCGACGTAGGCGAGCAGTTCTTC; CDR3aa: CASSRVDVGEQFF
j_gene: TRBJ2-3; v_gene: TRBV29-1; abundance: -; len: 12; d_gene: -; CDR3nt: TGCAGCGGGAGTATCGGCACAGATACGCAGTATTTT; CDR3aa: CSGSIGTDTQYF
j_gene: TRBJ2-3; v_gene: TRBV18; abundance: -; len: 17; d_gene: -; CDR3nt: TGTGCCAGCTCACCAACGGGGGAGCCGCTCCACACAGATACGCAGTATTTT; CDR3aa: CASSPTGEPLHTDTQYF
j_gene: TRBJ2-5; v_gene: TRBV28; abundance: -; len: 17; d_gene: -; CDR3nt: TGTGCCAGCAGTATCACCGTTGCAGGGGAGTGGGGAAAGACCCAGTACTTC; CDR3aa: CASSITVAGEWGKTQYF
j_gene: TRBJ2-7; v_gene: TRBV6-5; abundance: few; len: 14; d_gene: TRBD2; CDR3nt: TGTGCCAGCCGGGGGTCTAGCGGGACCTACGAGCAGTACTTC; CDR3aa: CASRGSSGTYEQYF
j_gene: TRBJ2-2; v_gene: TRBV10-3; abundance: -; len: 16; d_gene: TRBD2; CDR3nt: TGTGCCATCAGTGAGTTGACTAGCGGGAGTGGAGGGGAGCTGTTTTTT; CDR3aa: CAISELTSGSGGELFF
j_gene: TRBJ1-3; v_gene: TRBV28; abundance: -; len: 14; d_gene: -; CDR3nt: TGTGCCAGCAGTTCATCGGTTTCTGGAAACACCATATATTTT; CDR3aa: CASSSSVSGNTIYF
j_gene: TRBJ1-1; v_gene: TRBV15; abundance: -; len: 13; d_gene: -; CDR3nt: TGTGCCACCACTAAGACAGGCGACACTGAAGCTTTCTTT; CDR3aa: CATTKTGDTEAFF
j_gene: TRBJ2-1; v_gene: TRBV7-7; abundance: -; len: 14; d_gene: -; CDR3nt: TGTGCCAGCAGCTTAGGGACTTCCACAAATGAGCAGTTCTTC; CDR3aa: CASSLGTSTNEQFF
j_gene: TRBJ2-3; v_gene: TRBV5-4; abundance: -; len: 16; d_gene: TRBD1; CDR3nt: TGTGCCAGCAGCTTGGTAGGCCAGGGGGTTGGAGATACGCAGTATTTT; CDR3aa: CASSLVGQGVGDTQYF
j_gene: TRBJ1-1; v_gene: TRBV10-2; abundance: -; len: 13; d_gene: TRBD1; CDR3nt: TGCGCCGCAGGGGGGGCCCTGAACACTGAAGCTTTCTTT; CDR3aa: CAAGGALNTEAFF
j_gene: TRBJ2-7; v_gene: TRBV28; abundance: -; len: 16; d_gene: TRBD1; CDR3nt: TGTGCCAGCAGTCCGACCCGACAGGGGCGTAACTACGAGCAGTACTTC; CDR3aa: CASSPTRQGRNYEQYF
j_gene: TRBJ1-4; v_gene: TRBV7-2; abundance: -; len: 14; d_gene: -; CDR3nt: TGTGCCAGCAGCTTACAGCCTTTAGATGAAAAACTGTTTTTT; CDR3aa: CASSLQPLDEKLFF
j_gene: TRBJ2-2; v_gene: TRBV29-1; abundance: -; len: 13; d_gene: TRBD1; CDR3nt: TGCAGCGCCAGGACAGGGGGGCACGGGGAGCTGTTTTTT; CDR3aa: CSARTGGHGELFF
j_gene: TRBJ1-4; v_gene: TRBV4-1; abundance: -; len: 15; d_gene: -; CDR3nt: TGCGCCAGCAGCCCTCGACAGACAACTAATGAAAAACTGTTTTTT; CDR3aa: CASSPRQTTNEKLFF
j_gene: TRBJ2-1; v_gene: TRBV20-1; abundance: once; len: 10; d_gene: -; CDR3nt: TGCAGTGCGTATAACAATGAGCAGTTCTTC; CDR3aa: CSAYNNEQFF
j_gene: TRBJ1-5; v_gene: TRBV9; abundance: -; len: 15; d_gene: TRBD1; CDR3nt: TGTGCCAGCAGCGAGGGACAGGGTAGAAATCAGCCCCAGCATTTT; CDR3aa: CASSEGQGRNQPQHF
j_gene: TRBJ1-2; v_gene: TRBV27; abundance: -; len: 16; d_gene: TRBD1; CDR3nt: TGTGCCAGCGGCCGGGACAGGGGATTGTCGGGCTATGGCTACACCTTC; CDR3aa: CASGRDRGLSGYGYTF
j_gene: TRBJ2-1; v_gene: TRBV27; abundance: -; len: 12; d_gene: -; CDR3nt: TGTGCCATACGGACGAGCTACAATGAGCAGTTCTTC; CDR3aa: CAIRTSYNEQFF
j_gene: TRBJ2-5; v_gene: TRBV29-1; abundance: -; len: 12; d_gene: -; CDR3nt: TGCAGCGTTGTTCGGGGGGCCGAGACCCAGTACTTC; CDR3aa: CSVVRGAETQYF
j_gene: TRBJ2-7; v_gene: TRBV7-9; abundance: once; len: 14; d_gene: TRBD1; CDR3nt: TGTGCCAGCAGCTTAGTAGGGACAGGGCCCGAGCAGTACTTC; CDR3aa: CASSLVGTGPEQYF
j_gene: TRBJ2-7; v_gene: TRBV28; abundance: -; len: 13; d_gene: -; CDR3nt: TGTGCCACCCTTAGGGGCAGCTCCTACGAGCAGTACTTC; CDR3aa: CATLRGSSYEQYF
j_gene: TRBJ1-5; v_gene: TRBV6-1; abundance: once; len: 14; d_gene: -; CDR3nt: TGTGCCAGCAGGGACAGTAGTAGCAATCAGCCCCAGCATTTT; CDR3aa: CASRDSSSNQPQHF
j_gene: TRBJ2-3; v_gene: TRBV12-5; abundance: once; len: 14; d_gene: -; CDR3nt: TGTGCTAGTGGTAGGGGGGAAAGCACAGATACGCAGTATTTT; CDR3aa: CASGRGESTDTQYF
j_gene: TRBJ1-1; v_gene: TRBV27; abundance: -; len: 14; d_gene: -; CDR3nt: TGTGCCAGCAGCCCGCGAACGCCGGGCACTGAAGCTTTCTTT; CDR3aa: CASSPRTPGTEAFF
j_gene: TRBJ2-7; v_gene: TRBV11-3; abundance: once; len: 13; d_gene: -; CDR3nt: TGTGCCAGCAGCTTACCTACTAGGACCGAGCAGTACTTC; CDR3aa: CASSLPTRTEQYF
j_gene: TRBJ1-5; v_gene: TRBV11-2; abundance: -; len: 16; d_gene: TRBD1; CDR3nt: TGTGCCAGCAGCTTAGGGGACAGGGGGCTTGGGCAGCCCCAGCATTTT; CDR3aa: CASSLGDRGLGQPQHF
j_gene: TRBJ2-3; v_gene: TRBV19; abundance: -; len: 15; d_gene: TRBD1; CDR3nt: TGTGCCAGTAGTAGAAACAGGGGCCTCACAGATACGCAGTATTTT; CDR3aa: CASSRNRGLTDTQYF
j_gene: TRBJ2-7; v_gene: TRBV9; abundance: -; len: 14; d_gene: -; CDR3nt: TGTGCCAGCAGCGGTGGGGGACACGGCTACGAGCAGTACTTC; CDR3aa: CASSGGGHGYEQYF
j_gene: TRBJ1-5; v_gene: TRBV30; abundance: -; len: 14; d_gene: -; CDR3nt: TGTGCCTGGAGTGCGGGGGGCGAGGTTCAGCCCCAGCATTTT; CDR3aa: CAWSAGGEVQPQHF
j_gene: TRBJ2-3; v_gene: TRBV5-4; abundance: -; len: 15; d_gene: TRBD2; CDR3nt: TGTGCCAGCAGCCGAGCGGGAGGGCCTGCAGATACGCAGTATTTT; CDR3aa: CASSRAGGPADTQYF
j_gene: TRBJ1-5; v_gene: TRBV27; abundance: -; len: 14; d_gene: -; CDR3nt: TGTGCCAGCAGTCTCCTAAACGGGGACCAGCCCCAGCATTTT; CDR3aa: CASSLLNGDQPQHF
j_gene: TRBJ1-2; v_gene: TRBV19; abundance: -; len: 13; d_gene: -; CDR3nt: TGTGCCAGTAGTATACCGGGATCGGGAGGCTACACCTTC; CDR3aa: CASSIPGSGGYTF
j_gene: TRBJ2-5; v_gene: TRBV5-5; abundance: -; len: 15; d_gene: -; CDR3nt: TGTGCCAGCAGCTTGAGAGGTCAGGCGGGCGAGACCCAGTACTTC; CDR3aa: CASSLRGQAGETQYF
j_gene: TRBJ2-7; v_gene: TRBV14; abundance: -; len: 18; d_gene: TRBD2; CDR3nt: TGTGCCAGCAGCCAAGGGGGACTAGCGGGGTTGAACTCCTACGAGCAGTACTTC; CDR3aa: CASSQGGLAGLNSYEQYF
j_gene: TRBJ2-2; v_gene: TRBV10-3; abundance: -; len: 16; d_gene: -; CDR3nt: TGTGCCATCAGTGATCCCCGACAGACGAACACCGGGGAGCTGTTTTTT; CDR3aa: CAISDPRQTNTGELFF
j_gene: TRBJ1-5; v_gene: TRBV2; abundance: -; len: 15; d_gene: -; CDR3nt: TGTGCCAGCAGCACTTACCAGGGGTCCAATCAGCCCCAGCATTTT; CDR3aa: CASSTYQGSNQPQHF